This T cell receptor beta chain was captured by sequencing in a study of blood T cell repertoires in COVID-19. Study in general: Samples representing acute and convalescent COVID-19 were sourced from the United States, Italy and Spain. The analysed material was cDNA or gDNA that came from T cells, B-cell-depleted T cells, or PBMCs.

Researchers sorted participants into cohorts using their self-reported clinical history. The method was immunoSEQ multiplex PCR; TCRdb's version includes in-frame clones alone and lacks a portion of them. The data show around 220,000 clones, 70% to 90% seen once. The sequenced sample consisted of PBMCs or T cells enriched from blood (not recorded which). This TCR was sampled from a woman between 40 and 55 years old with acute COVID-19.

The CDR3: CASSAQGAGNTIYF. The DNA for the CDR3 is TGCGCCAGCAGTGCGCAGGGTGCTGGAAACACCATATATTTT. The chain is built from TRBV10-2 and TRBJ1-3; tentative D call: TRBD1 (5 bases). V was trimmed by 4 bases and J by 2 bases, leaving 9 bases between them. Germline V gives CDR1 WSHSY, CDR2 SAAADI. The length of the CDR3 is 14 residues.